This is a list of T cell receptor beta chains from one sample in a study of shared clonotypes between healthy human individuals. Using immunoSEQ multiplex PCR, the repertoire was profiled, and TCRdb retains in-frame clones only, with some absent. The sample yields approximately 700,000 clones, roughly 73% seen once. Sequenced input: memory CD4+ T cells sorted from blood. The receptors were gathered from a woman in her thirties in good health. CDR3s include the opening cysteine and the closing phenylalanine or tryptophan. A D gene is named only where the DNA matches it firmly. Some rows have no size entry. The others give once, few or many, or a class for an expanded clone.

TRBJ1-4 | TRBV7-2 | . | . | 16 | TGTGCCAGCAGCTTAGTCCGCGCAGGGCCAGGGGAAAAACTGTTTTTT | CASSLVRAGPGEKLFF
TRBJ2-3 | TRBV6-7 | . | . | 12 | TGTGCCAGCAGTCACGGGACCCGCAGACGGTATTTT | CASSHGTRRRYF
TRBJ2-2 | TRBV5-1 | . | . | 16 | TGCGCCAGCAGCTTGGAGGGGGGGCGCCTCACCGGGGAGCTGTTTTTT | CASSLEGGRLTGELFF
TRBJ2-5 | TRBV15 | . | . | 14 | TGTGCCACCAGCACCTACGGGGCCTTTAAGACCCAGTACTTC | CATSTYGAFKTQYF
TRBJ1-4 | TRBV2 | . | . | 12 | TGTGCCAACAGTAAGAATAATGAAAAACTGTTTTTT | CANSKNNEKLFF
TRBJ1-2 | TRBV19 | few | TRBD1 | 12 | TGTGCCAGTAGTAGGACAGGCTATGGCTACACCTTC | CASSRTGYGYTF
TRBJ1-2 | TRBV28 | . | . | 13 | TGTGCCAGCAGTTGGGGGGAATACTATGGCTACACCTTC | CASSWGEYYGYTF
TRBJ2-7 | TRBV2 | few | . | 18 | TGTGCCAGCAGCTGGGACAAGATTAAAGCAAGACCCGAGTTCGAGCAGTACTTC | CASSWDKIKARPEFEQYF
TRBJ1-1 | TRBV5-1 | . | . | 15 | TGCGCCAGCAGCCCCATAGGGGCGAGGAACACTGAAGCTTTCTTT | CASSPIGARNTEAFF
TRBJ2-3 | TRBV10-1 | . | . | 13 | TGCGCCAGCAGTGGAGGGCCATATGATACGCAGTATTTT | CASSGGPYDTQYF
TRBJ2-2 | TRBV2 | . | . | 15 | TGTGCCAGCAGATGGGGTACCGCGAACACCGGGGAGCTGTTTTTT | CASRWGTANTGELFF
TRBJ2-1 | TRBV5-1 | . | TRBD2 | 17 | TGCGCCAGCAGCTTGGCCCCTACTAGCGGGAGATACAATGAGCAGTTCTTC | CASSLAPTSGRYNEQFF
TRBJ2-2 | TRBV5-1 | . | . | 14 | TGCGCCAGCAGCTTGGGAACCTACACCGGGGAGCTGTTTTTT | CASSLGTYTGELFF
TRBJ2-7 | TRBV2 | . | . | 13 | TGTGCCAGCAGTGAAACGATGGTGGGGTCTCCCTACTTC | CASSETMVGSPYF
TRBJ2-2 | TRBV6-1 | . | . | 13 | TGTGCCTCCCAGGCAGCCCACACCGGGGAGCTGTTTTTT | CASQAAHTGELFF
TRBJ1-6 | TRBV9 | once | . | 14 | TGTGCCAGCAGCGATACGATCGGTAATTCACCCCTCCACTTT | CASSDTIGNSPLHF
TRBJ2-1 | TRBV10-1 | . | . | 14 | TGCGCCAGCTCTGGCGGGACTTCCTACAATGAGCAGTTCTTC | CASSGGTSYNEQFF
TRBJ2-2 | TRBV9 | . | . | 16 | TGTGCCAGCAGCGTAGCTATGGGCGGAAACAGACAGGAGCTGTTTTTT | CASSVAMGGNRQELFF
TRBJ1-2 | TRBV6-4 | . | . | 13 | TGTGCCAGCAGTGCGTCCCAGGTCTCTGGCTACACCTTC | CASSASQVSGYTF
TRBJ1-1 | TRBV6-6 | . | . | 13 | TGTGCCAGCAGTCGGGGTGGACTAACTGAAGCTTTCTTT | CASSRGGLTEAFF
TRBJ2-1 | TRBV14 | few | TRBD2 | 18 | TGTGCCAGCAGCCAAGCACAACCACTAGCGGGAGTTTTTTATGAGCAGTTCTTC | CASSQAQPLAGVFYEQFF
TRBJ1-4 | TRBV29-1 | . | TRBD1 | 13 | TGCAGCGCAGGGGGGTCTGCTGATGAAAAACTGTTTTTT | CSAGGSADEKLFF
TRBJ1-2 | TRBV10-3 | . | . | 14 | TGTGCCATCAGTGATTGGCAAGCCCCCGGCGGCTACACCTTC | CAISDWQAPGGYTF
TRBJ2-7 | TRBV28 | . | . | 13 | TGTGCCAGCGTGGGGGCGGGGCTTTACGAGCAGTACTTC | CASVGAGLYEQYF
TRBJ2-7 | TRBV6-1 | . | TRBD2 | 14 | TGTGCCAGCCGGGAGGGAGGGCGGGCGTCCGAGCAGTACTTC | CASREGGRASEQYF
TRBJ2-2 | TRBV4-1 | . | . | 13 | TGCGCCAGCAGCGGACTGTACACCGGGGAGCTGTTTTTT | CASSGLYTGELFF
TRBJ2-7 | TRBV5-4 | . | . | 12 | TGTGCCAGCAGCACCGTTGGGGCCGAGCAGTACTTC | CASSTVGAEQYF
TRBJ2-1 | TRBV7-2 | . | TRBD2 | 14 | TGTGCCAGCAGCTTAATGGGGACGGGGGGTGAGCAGTTCTTC | CASSLMGTGGEQFF
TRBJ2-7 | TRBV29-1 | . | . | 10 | TGCAGCGTTGGGGGAAGCGAGCAGTACTTC | CSVGGSEQYF
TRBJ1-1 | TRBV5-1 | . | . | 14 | TGCGCCAGCAGCTTCGGGGGGAGGAACACTGAAGCTTTCTTT | CASSFGGRNTEAFF
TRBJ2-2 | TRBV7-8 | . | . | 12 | TGTGCCAGCAGCCGATATACCGGGGAGCTGTTTTTT | CASSRYTGELFF